These 15 T cell receptor beta chains originate from one sample sequenced in a study of shared clonotypes between healthy human individuals. CD8 cells classed as naive were CD45RO-negative and positively selected for CCR7, excluding terminally differentiated effector memory CD45RA+ cells. This table comes from immunoSEQ multiplex PCR, and its TCRdb copy is limited to in-frame clones, with some not included. This table holds hundreds of thousands of clones, 85% to 95% found once. Sequencing used naive CD8+ T cells sorted from blood. The receptors originated from a woman aged 25-40 years in good health.

This chain joins TRBV7-9 and TRBJ1-2, with D unclear. The V end lost 3 bases, the J end lost 5 bases, and 16 bases lay between the germline ends. Per germline, CDR1 SEHNR and CDR2 FQNEAQ (reference sequence). CDR3 length: 15 residues. The CDR3 here is CASSLGRGQEYGYTF. The CDR3 DNA is TGTGCCAGCAGCTTGGGCCGCGGGCAAGAATATGGCTACACCTTC.

In this sample, this clone turned up once. The rearrangement joins TRBV27 to TRBJ2-7; D is tentatively TRBD1 or TRBD2 (5 bases each). The germline V gene encodes CDR1 MNHEY and CDR2 SMNVEV (reference sequence). V was trimmed by 6 bases and J by 0 bases, leaving 12 bases between them. The CDR3 contains 14 residues. The CDR3 reads CASRGRSLSYEQYF. CDR3 DNA sequence: TGTGCCAGCAGGGGACGCTCCCTCTCCTACGAGCAGTACTTC.

The chain joins TRBV29-1 to TRBJ2-7; a possible D gene is TRBD1 (6 bases). This CDR3 is built from 15 residues. Germline loops: CDR1 SQVTM, CDR2 ANQGSEA. The V and J ends lost 4 bases and 3 bases respectively, with 19 bases between them. The CDR3 region has the DNA TGCAGCGTTGGGATGGGACAACACAAACACTACGAGCAGTACTTC. Residues: CSVGMGQHKHYEQYF.

This chain joins TRBV5-4 and TRBJ1-2; no clear D gene. The length of the CDR3 is 12 residues. Trimming left V 5 bases short and J 4 bases short, with 9 bases between. From germline, CDR1 is SGHNT and CDR2 YYREEE (reference sequence). In DNA form, the CDR3 reads TGTGCCAGCAGTCAAGGGTTCTATGGCTACACCTTC. Residues: CASSQGFYGYTF. The variable domain in full, completed from reference TRBV5-4 and TRBJ1-2, reads ETGVTQSPTHLIKTRGQQVTLRCSSQSGHNTVSWYQQALGQGPQFIFQYYREEENGRGNFPPRFSGLQFPNYSSELNVNALELDDSALYLCASSQGFYGYTFGSGTRLTVV.

The chain has TRBV28 and TRBJ1-1; TRBD1 might be the D (5 bases). The CDR3 has 14 residues. The ends were cut back, 2 bases at V and 2 bases at J, with 9 bases in the middle. The germline gives CDR1 MDHEN, CDR2 SYDVKM. The CDR3 spells CASSLLDRNTEAFF. CDR3 in DNA: TGTGCCAGCAGTTTACTAGACAGAAACACTGAAGCTTTCTTT.

The chain recombines TRBV4-2 with TRBJ2-7; D is ambiguous. V shed 1 base and J shed 4 bases, with 5 bases lying between them. This CDR3 has 12 amino acids. Germline-derived CDR1 and CDR2 are LGHNA and YNFKEQ. The CDR3 reads CASSQAPYEQYF. The CDR3 region has the DNA TGTGCCAGCAGCCAAGCACCTTACGAGCAGTACTTC.

The chain uses TRBV5-4 and TRBJ2-7; unclear D gene. Germline lookup yields CDR1 SGHNT and CDR2 YYREEE (reference sequence). The V end was cut by 3 bases, the J end by 4 bases, with 11 bases between. The CDR3 covers 13 residues. The CDR3 DNA reads TGTGCCAGCAGCTCTGAGGTTCAATACGAGCAGTACTTC. Protein sequence: CASSSEVQYEQYF.

This chain connects TRBV27 to TRBJ1-4; unclear D gene. The CDR3 runs 14 residues. Deletions cut 6 bases from V and 3 bases from J, with 11 bases between. The germline V gene has CDR1 MNHEY and CDR2 SMNVEV (reference sequence). In nucleotides, the CDR3 is TGTGCCAGCAGCCGGGCCAGCGCTAATGAAAAACTGTTTTTT. Protein sequence: CASSRASANEKLFF. Filled out from reference TRBV27 and TRBJ1-4, the complete variable domain reads EAQVTQNPRYLITVTGKKLTVTCSQNMNHEYMSWYRQDPGLGLRQIYYSMNVEVTDKGDVPEGYKVSRKEKRNFPLILESPSPNQTSLYFCASSRASANEKLFFGSGTQLSVL.

This sequence joins TRBV19 and TRBJ1-5; unclear D gene. The CDR3 covers 15 residues. V was trimmed by 7 bases and J by 1 base, leaving 14 bases between them. Germline lookup yields CDR1 LNHDA and CDR2 SQIVND (reference sequence). CDR3 in DNA: TGTGCCAGTAATAGGCGGAGCCAAAGCAATCAGCCCCAGCATTTT. Translating gives CASNRRSQSNQPQHF. Based on the CDR3 plus reference TRBV19 and TRBJ1-5, the full variable domain is DGGITQSPKYLFRKEGQNVTLSCEQNLNHDAMYWYRQDPGQGLRLIYYSQIVNDFQKGDIAEGYSVSREKKESFPLTVTSAQKNPTAFYLCASNRRSQSNQPQHFGDGTRLSIL.

The gene calls are TRBV30 and TRBJ2-2; D is uncertain. This CDR3 is built from 13 residues. The V gene lost 2 bases and the J gene lost 6 bases, with 10 bases spanning the gap. Germline CDR1 reads GTSNPN; CDR2 reads SVGIG (reference sequence). The CDR3 DNA is TGTGCCTGGAGTAATCTAGACCCCGGGGAGCTGTTTTTT. This gives the protein CAWSNLDPGELFF. Full variable domain (remainder filled in from reference TRBV30 and TRBJ2-2): SQTIHQWPATLVQPVGSPLSLECTVEGTSNPNLYWYRQAAGRGLQLLFYSVGIGQISSEVPQNLSASRPQDRQFILSSKKLLLSDSGFYLCAWSNLDPGELFFGEGSRLTVL.

V gene TRBV19 combines with J gene TRBJ1-5; no definite D call. Germline loops: CDR1 LNHDA, CDR2 SQIVND (reference sequence). The CDR3 loop spans 15 amino acids. V was pared by 7 bases and J by 0 bases, with 13 bases between. CDR3 sequence (DNA): TGTGCCAGTAAGATTGACACAAATAGCAATCAGCCCCAGCATTTT. It specifies CASKIDTNSNQPQHF.

This chain uses TRBV7-9 with TRBJ2-2, with D unresolved. CDR1 SEHNR and CDR2 FQNEAQ come from the germline V gene (reference sequence). V lost 4 bases and J 6 bases, leaving 9 bases between the germline ends. The CDR3 has 13 amino acids. The CDR3 loop is CASSSDWAGELFF. The CDR3 DNA reads TGTGCCAGCAGCTCCGACTGGGCCGGGGAGCTGTTTTTT. Full variable domain (missing parts from reference TRBV7-9 and TRBJ2-2): DTGVSQNPRHKITKRGQNVTFRCDPISEHNRLYWYRQTLGQGPEFLTYFQNEAQLEKSRLLSDRFSAERPKGSFSTLEIQRTEQGDSAMYLCASSSDWAGELFFGEGSRLTVL.

Of note for this clone: This CDR3 is also generated by other DNA sequences in the sample. CDR3 loop: CASSQVLAGSYEQYF. The CDR3, as DNA: TGCGCCAGCAGCCAAGTTCTGGCGGGTTCCTACGAGCAGTACTTC. The chain uses TRBV4-1 and TRBJ2-7, with D tentatively TRBD2 (5 bases). CDR1 and CDR2 from the germline V gene are MGHRA and YSYEKL. V gave up 1 base and J gave up 1 base, with 11 bases separating them. This CDR3 is built from 15 residues.

V is TRBV15 and J is TRBJ2-1; D is ambiguous. This CDR3 has 18 residues. V dropped 0 bases and J dropped 0 bases, with 15 bases sitting between them. The germline V gene has CDR1 LNHNV and CDR2 YYDKDF (reference sequence). CDR3 protein: CATSRDSLESLSYNEQFF. Written as DNA, the CDR3 is TGTGCCACCAGCAGAGATTCATTAGAGTCCCTCTCCTACAATGAGCAGTTCTTC.

This sequence joins TRBV19 and TRBJ2-2; TRBD1 aligns across 9 bases. Germline CDR1 reads LNHDA; CDR2 reads SQIVND (reference sequence). The CDR3 covers 13 residues. CDR3 residues: CGTGTGFTGELFF. CDR3 DNA sequence: TGTGGAACCGGGACAGGGTTTACCGGGGAGCTGTTTTTT.